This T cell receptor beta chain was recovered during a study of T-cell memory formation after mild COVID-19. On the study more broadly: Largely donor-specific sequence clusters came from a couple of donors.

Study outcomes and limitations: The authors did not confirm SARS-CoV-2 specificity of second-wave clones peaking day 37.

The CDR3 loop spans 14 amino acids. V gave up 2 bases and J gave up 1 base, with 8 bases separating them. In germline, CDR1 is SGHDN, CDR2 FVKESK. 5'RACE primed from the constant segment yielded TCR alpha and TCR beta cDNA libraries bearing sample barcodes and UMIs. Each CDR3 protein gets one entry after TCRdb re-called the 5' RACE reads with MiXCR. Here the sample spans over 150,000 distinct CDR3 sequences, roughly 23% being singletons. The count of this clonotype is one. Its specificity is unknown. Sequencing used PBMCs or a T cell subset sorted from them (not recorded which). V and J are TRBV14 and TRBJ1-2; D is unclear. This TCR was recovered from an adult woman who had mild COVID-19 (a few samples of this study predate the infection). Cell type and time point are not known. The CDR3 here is CASSQWSGNYGYTF. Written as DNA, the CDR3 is TGTGCCAGCAGCCAATGGAGCGGTAACTATGGCTACACCTTC.